The 16 T cell receptor beta chains listed next were all sequenced from one sample in a study of shared clonotypes between healthy human individuals. Sequencing used immunoSEQ multiplex PCR; TCRdb keeps in-frame clones, though not all of them. The repertoire holds around 2.5 million clones, with approximately 93% as singletons. Sequencing was performed on naive CD4+ T cells from PBMCs. Indicated subset: CD45RA+ positively selected. The receptor source for this set is a man younger than 35 in good health. Some clones in this sample may be carry-over from other donors' samples.

The chain links TRBV28 to TRBJ2-7; D might be TRBD2 (5 bases). The germline V gene has CDR1 MDHEN and CDR2 SYDVKM. Trimming cost V 3 bases and J 5 bases, with 11 bases left between them. This CDR3 has 13 amino acids. CDR3 sequence: CASSLVGINEQYF. DNA for the CDR3: TGTGCCAGCAGTTTGGTCGGGATCAACGAGCAGTACTTC.

This rearrangement joins TRBV7-9 to TRBJ2-7; 7 bases line up with TRBD1. The CDR3 is made up of 11 amino acids. V shed 11 bases and J 5 bases; nucleotides not matched to a gene: 6. CDR1 and CDR2 from the germline V gene are SEHNR and FQNEAQ (reference sequence). The CDR3 DNA sequence: TGTGCCTCTGCAGGGGGAAACGAGCAGTACTTC. It codes for CASAGGNEQYF.

The chain carries TRBV15 and TRBJ2-6; TRBD2 might be the D (6 bases). The CDR3 is 14 amino acids. CDR1 is LNHNV, CDR2 YYDKDF, per germline (reference sequence). V was trimmed by 5 bases and J by 7 bases, leaving 12 bases between them. In DNA form, the CDR3 reads TGTGCCACCAGCGGCGGGGATGGTGCCAACGTCCTGACTTTC. Translation gives CATSGGDGANVLTF.

The chain combines TRBV28 with TRBJ1-2; TRBD1 matches at 9 bases. Germline V gives CDR1 MDHEN, CDR2 SYDVKM. The CDR3 consists of 15 residues. V gave up 7 bases and J gave up 1 base; unmatched junction bases: 7. The CDR3 sequence is CASNTGGLLNYGYTF. The DNA of the CDR3 is TGTGCCAGCAATACAGGGGGCCTTCTTAACTATGGCTACACCTTC.

About this clone itself: The same CDR3 arises from other DNA sequences in this sample as well. This sequence joins TRBV29-1 and TRBJ1-4; 9 nucleotides agree with TRBD1. Germline values: CDR1 SQVTM, CDR2 ANQGSEA. V lost 3 bases to trimming and J lost 8 bases; unmatched junction nucleotides: 4. The CDR3 contains 13 residues. The CDR3 nucleotides read TGCAGCGTTGAGGACAGGGGTCGAGAAAAACTGTTTTTT. It specifies CSVEDRGREKLFF.

V and J are TRBV27 and TRBJ2-1, with D possibly being TRBD1 (6 bases). This CDR3 comprises 17 residues. Deletions cut 1 base from V and 0 bases from J, with 13 bases between. Germline values: CDR1 MNHEY, CDR2 SMNVEV (reference sequence). The CDR3 DNA reads as TGTGCCAGCAGTTTATTGTCAAGGGGGAGCTCCTACAATGAGCAGTTCTTC. Protein product: CASSLLSRGSSYNEQFF.

With regard to this clone: Within the sample, other DNA sequences also encode this same CDR3. This sequence joins TRBV5-1 and TRBJ1-5; the D is unclear. This CDR3 is 14 amino acids long. The V gene's germline CDR1 is SGHRS and CDR2 YFSETQ. V lost 0 bases, J lost 3 bases, and 7 bases lay in between. The CDR3 nucleotides are TGCGCCAGCAGCTTGGGTGCAGACAATCAGCCCCAGCATTTT. Translation: CASSLGADNQPQHF.

The genes are TRBV7-9 and TRBJ1-1; TRBD1 agrees at 10 bases. This CDR3 has 16 residues. V was clipped by 2 bases and J by 2 bases; unmatched bases: 5. Germline V lookup: CDR1 SEHNR, CDR2 FQNEAQ (reference sequence). For the CDR3, the DNA is TGTGCCAGCAGCTTAAGGACAGGGGGAATAAACACTGAAGCTTTCTTT. This codes for CASSLRTGGINTEAFF.

The genes are TRBV19 and TRBJ2-1; the D gene is possibly TRBD2 (5 bases). The ends were cut back, 5 bases at V and 8 bases at J, with 19 bases in the middle. The V gene's germline CDR1 is LNHDA and CDR2 SQIVND (reference sequence). This CDR3 is built from 15 residues. This CDR3 reads CASSALGVALHEQFF. The CDR3 DNA reads TGTGCCAGTAGTGCCCTCGGGGTAGCTTTGCATGAGCAGTTCTTC.

Details on this clone: In the same sample, other DNA sequences code for this CDR3. This chain uses TRBV29-1 with TRBJ2-6; no definite D call. This CDR3 spans 12 amino acids. Germline assignment: CDR1 SQVTM and CDR2 ANQGSEA. V lost 4 bases and J 3 bases, leaving 4 bases between the germline ends. CDR3 region: CSVVSGANVLTF. CDR3 DNA: TGCAGCGTTGTAAGTGGGGCCAACGTCCTGACTTTC.

The chain carries TRBV5-6 and TRBJ2-3; D is perhaps TRBD2 (7 bases). In germline, CDR1 is SGHDT, CDR2 YYEEEE. Trimming removed 1 base from V and 1 base from J, with 10 bases in between. This CDR3 has 15 amino acids. The CDR3 protein is CASSLRGAGTDTQYF. CDR3 DNA: TGTGCCAGCAGCTTGCGGGGGGCAGGCACAGATACGCAGTATTTT.

CDR3 nucleotide sequence: TGTGCCAGTAGTACCCTAGCGGGAGGGCCTTTGGTAGGTGGGGCCAACGTCCTGACTTTC. This translates into CASSTLAGGPLVGGANVLTF. The chain joins TRBV19 to TRBJ2-6; the match to TRBD2 covers 12 bases. The CDR3 has 20 residues. The V and J ends lost 4 bases and 3 bases, in that order; junction bases with no gene match: 13. Germline CDR1 is LNHDA and CDR2 is SQIVND (reference sequence).

J is TRBJ1-4 and V is TRBV9; D is unclear. The germline V and J ends were trimmed by 4 bases and 8 bases, with 15 bases remaining between them. Germline lookup yields CDR1 SGDLS and CDR2 YYNGEE. The CDR3 consists of 14 residues. CDR3 nucleotides: TGTGCCAGCAGCCCAGGCCCGACGGACGAAAAACTGTTTTTT. This translates into CASSPGPTDEKLFF.

This chain connects TRBV5-5 to TRBJ1-5, with D hard to call. The CDR3 has 14 amino acids. Germline CDR1 reads SGHKS; CDR2 reads YYEKEE (reference sequence). V was clipped by 0 bases and J by 1 base, with 5 bases between them. The CDR3 DNA follows: TGTGCCAGCAGCTTGGGACACAGCAATCAGCCCCAGCATTTT. It yields the protein CASSLGHSNQPQHF.

The chain recombines TRBV7-9 with TRBJ1-2; 9 bases match TRBD1. The CDR3 extends over 15 amino acids. Trimming removed 1 base from V and 4 bases from J; junction bases left unmatched: 4. CDR1 is SEHNR and CDR2 is FQNEAQ in the germline V gene (reference sequence). CDR3: CASSLGTGGGYGYTF. In DNA, the CDR3 is TGTGCCAGCAGCTTAGGAACAGGGGGCGGCTATGGCTACACCTTC.

This rearrangement joins TRBV6-5 to TRBJ1-1; no clear D. There are 12 residues in the CDR3. The germline gives CDR1 MNHEY, CDR2 SVGAGI. The germline V and J ends were trimmed by 7 bases and 8 bases, with 14 bases remaining between them. As DNA, the CDR3 is TGTGCCAGCACCCCACCCTCCCCAGAAGCTTTCTTT. This sequence encodes CASTPPSPEAFF.